This TCR beta chain was sequenced in a study of blood T cell repertoires in COVID-19. Looking at the study overall: From T cells, B-cell-depleted T cells, or PBMCs came the material, which was cDNA or gDNA.

Authors' analysis steps: Reference gene primer amplification in the assay estimated nucleated cell counts. Sequencing was performed with immunoSEQ multiplex PCR; in TCRdb, only in-frame clones are kept and a portion is missing. V and J calls plus clone size are reproduced from that table; the DNA served to infer D and trimming. The data contain approximately 72,000 clones, more than 80% of them singletons. This CDR3 spans 13 amino acids. Trimming pared 4 bases from V and 9 bases from J, leaving 10 bases between. Germline assignment: CDR1 SEHNR and CDR2 FQNEAQ (reference sequence). This sequence joins TRBV7-9 and TRBJ1-6; weak D call: TRBD1 (5 bases). The source of this sequence is an elderly woman with active or convalescent COVID-19. The sequenced sample was peripheral blood. CDR3 coding DNA: TGTGCCAGCAGCTCTCAGGGTGGTTCACCCCTCCACTTT. It encodes CASSSQGGSPLHF.